This record looks at one T cell receptor (beta chain) sequence and its context. This clonotype came up a few times. It lacks a known antigen. One base away there is no much larger clone; base qualities are not given. The data were taken from a study of vaccination and CD4 T cells after COVID-19 (dated by TCRdb to between 2022 and 2023). Regarding the complete study: Convalescent patients had a positive SARS-CoV-2 result on nasal swab PCR, and of these patients, under ten had mild disease and one had severe disease. Overlapping spike peptide pools from SARS-CoV-2 and from the common cold coronaviruses HCoV-NL63, HCoV-OC43 and HCoV-229E were used as culture stimuli. Participants received two doses of either the Pfizer-BioNTech BNT162b2 vaccine (n=8) or the Moderna mRNA-1273 vaccine (n=2). The convalescent cohort comprised six males and four females, including two Hispanic individuals, seven Caucasians, two Asians and one multiracial person. In under 13 COVID-19 convalescent patients and several infection-naive healthy vaccine recipients, researchers compared the spike-specific CD4+ TCR repertoire from before mRNA vaccination with the repertoire from after. Post-COVID blood samples were collected from convalescent patients a median of roughly 100 days after diagnosis, with a range of roughly 30 to 161 days. In control cultures, a CEFX viral epitope pool was used as positive control, an HIV-1 Nef peptide pool was used as negative control, or no peptide was added. The time from the second vaccine dose to post-vaccine blood sampling had a median of roughly 77 days and ranged from roughly 13 to 241 days. What the study reported, not specific to this receptor: Relatively few convalescent patients were included in the study, and early timepoints after natural infection were not analyzed. Although the median number of SARS-CoV-2-reactive clonotypes went up from around 20 after infection to around 40 after vaccination, the increase was not significant. In convalescent patients, a median roughly 83% of post-vaccine SARS-CoV-2-reactive clones were detected only after vaccination, and vaccine-specific priming was suggested by this finding. Of the vaccine-specific clones in convalescent patients, 304 of 307, or nearly all, reacted only to SARS-CoV-2 spike and did not cross-react with common cold coronaviruses.

Libraries were constructed by PCR. DNA from cultured CD4+ T cells underwent TCR sequencing with the Oncomine TCR Beta short-read assay at the Johns Hopkins FTIC core. The QIAamp micro DNA kit was used to extract genomic DNA from the cultured CD4+ T cells. Oncomine TCR Beta libraries from cultured CD4+ T cells were pooled with unique dual indexes and sequenced on an Illumina iSeq 100. From the authors' description of their analysis: Non-productive sequences were filtered out, and CDR3s that did not start with C, did not end with F or W, or were shorter than 7 amino acids were discarded. Antigen-specific clonotypes were identified using the MANAFEST web application through comparison of peptide-stimulated wells with reference and other culture wells. An FDR below 0.05, an odds ratio above 5, and a productive frequency above 0.1% in at least two of three replicate wells were required for clones to be considered positive. A clonotype was classed as cross-reactive if the clonotype showed significant expansion both in SARS-CoV-2 spike wells and in at least one common cold coronavirus spike condition. Using R version 3.6.1, CDR3 homology was evaluated through Levenshtein distances (stringdist) along with unrooted phylogenetic trees (ape). TCRdb reran the public reads through fastp at Q25 and MiXCR, keeping productive beta chains. Duplicate CDR3 protein sequences are folded into a single record with the most common DNA and genes. V and J calls and clone size were set by TCRdb, not the authors. The sample data list roughly 12,000 distinct CDR3 sequences, and 50% to 75% of these were observed just once. Over 10% of the sample lies in the top ten.

V loses 6 bases, J loses 2 bases, and the germline ends lie 17 bases apart. From the cysteine through the phenylalanine, the CDR3 covers 15 amino acids. The only DNA kept is the CDR3, 45 bases in frame from the first base. CDR1 MNHEY and CDR2 SMNVEV are derived from the germline V gene (reference sequence). Per the publication, the treatment or condition label means: approximately nine-day PBMC culture with coronavirus spike peptide pools or control peptides (ViraFEST assay). The ViraFEST assay, used in the study, expanded antigen-specific T cells with peptide pools and then identified the expanded clonotypes through TCR sequencing. The positive SARS-CoV-2 PCR tests of the convalescent patients were dated from March to December 2020, before the Alpha, Beta and Delta variants emerged in the United States. Each well held 1.5 million to 2.5 million PBMCs cultured with around 9 ug/ml peptide pools in IMDM containing around 4.5% human AB serum and roughly 9.3 IU/ml IL-2. On days 3 and 7, half of the culture medium was replaced with fresh IL-2-containing medium. CD4+ T cells were isolated after approximately ten days of culture through negative selection using the EasySep CD4+ T cell isolation kit. Ficoll-Paque Plus gradient centrifugation was used to isolate PBMCs from whole blood, and the isolated PBMCs were then either used fresh or cryopreserved at -140C. Each culture condition was generally run in triplicate wells.

The specimen was CD4+ T cells from blood, cultured in vitro. The clonotype comes from a human donor who had recovered from COVID-19. This sequence uses TRBV27 and TRBJ2-7, and TRBD1 may be the D gene, going by 5 matching bases. CDR3 sequence: CASRRGLGDPYEQYF. The DNA reads as follows: TGTGCCAGCAGGCGCGGCTTAGGGGATCCCTACGAGCAGTACTTC.